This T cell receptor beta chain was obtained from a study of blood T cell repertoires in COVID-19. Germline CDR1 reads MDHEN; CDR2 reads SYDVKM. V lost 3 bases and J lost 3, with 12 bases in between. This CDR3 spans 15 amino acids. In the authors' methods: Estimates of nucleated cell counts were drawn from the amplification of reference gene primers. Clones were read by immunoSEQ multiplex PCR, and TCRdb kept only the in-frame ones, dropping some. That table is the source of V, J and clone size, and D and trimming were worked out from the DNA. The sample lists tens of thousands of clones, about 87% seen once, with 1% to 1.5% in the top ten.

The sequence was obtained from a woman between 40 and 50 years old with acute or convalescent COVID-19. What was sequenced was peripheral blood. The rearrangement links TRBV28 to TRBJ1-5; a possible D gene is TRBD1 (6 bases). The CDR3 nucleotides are TGTGCCAGCAGTTTTGATGGGACACACAATCAGCCCCAGCATTTT. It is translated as CASSFDGTHNQPQHF.